A single T cell receptor beta chain is shown here with its context. Its antigen remains unknown. This sample stems from a study of long-term antiretroviral therapy in people with HIV. Overall study results and limits: Clonal populations expanded prior to ART predominated within the repertoire at all time points. Increased diversity was seen after ART, yet it remained lower than in transplant donor controls. Relative to control repertoires, HIV repertoires exhibited narrower CDR3 length ranges.

The length of the CDR3 is 13 residues. Sequencing relied on immunoSEQ assay v3.0, run at survey level. Sequencing was directed toward 40,000-50,000 T-cell genomes in each sample. The assay was immunoSEQ multiplex PCR, and TCRdb's table has in-frame clones only and misses some. The sample yields about 36,000 clones, more than 80% seen once. The starting material was unsorted PBMCs, obtained 3.4 years after starting antiretroviral therapy. V usage is TRBV21-1 and J usage is TRBJ2-7; TRBD1 is the table's D call and was not checked against the DNA. TRBV21-1 corresponds to a pseudogene. The sequence came from a man younger than 45 with HIV. The CDR3, as DNA: TGTGCCAGCAGCCTATGGACAGGGGGCGAGCAGTACTTC. This encodes CASSLWTGGEQYF.